The clone carrying this T cell receptor beta chain has a count of ten or more. Per germline, CDR1 MDHEN and CDR2 SYDVKM. The CDR3 spans 14 residues. Losses at the gene ends were 10 bases for V and 3 bases for J; bases not matched to a gene: 10. The sample comes from a study of low-dose radiotherapy and immunotherapy resistance in tumors. Study summary: Every two weeks, cyclophosphamide 200 mg/m2 was infused one day before radiation plus immunotherapy.

First-strand cDNA relied on TRAV- and TRBV-specific primers spanning alpha and beta chains. TCR amplification used roughly 18 PCR cycles, a constant-region primer and a V-primer adapter. In vitro transcription was used to amplify the isolated mRNA. Via MiXCR, TCRdb re-called the reads, giving one row per CDR3 protein. The table includes 30,000 or so distinct CDR3 sequences, less than 65% detected once. This sample's time point: after trial treatment. The treatment: LDRT plus nivolumab, ipilimumab, low-dose cyclophosphamide and aspirin (RACIN trial). Low-dose radiotherapy and low-dose cyclophosphamide, together with aspirin, ipilimumab and nivolumab, were given to donors.

The material was PBMCs, obtained after low-dose radiotherapy plus immunotherapy. The chain uses TRBV28 and TRBJ2-7, with 9 nucleotides matching TRBD1. The receptor was derived from a male donor with gallbladder cancer. CDR3 in amino acids: CATIGGTGRYEQYF. DNA of the CDR3: TGTGCCACCATAGGCGGGACAGGGCGCTACGAGCAGTACTTC.